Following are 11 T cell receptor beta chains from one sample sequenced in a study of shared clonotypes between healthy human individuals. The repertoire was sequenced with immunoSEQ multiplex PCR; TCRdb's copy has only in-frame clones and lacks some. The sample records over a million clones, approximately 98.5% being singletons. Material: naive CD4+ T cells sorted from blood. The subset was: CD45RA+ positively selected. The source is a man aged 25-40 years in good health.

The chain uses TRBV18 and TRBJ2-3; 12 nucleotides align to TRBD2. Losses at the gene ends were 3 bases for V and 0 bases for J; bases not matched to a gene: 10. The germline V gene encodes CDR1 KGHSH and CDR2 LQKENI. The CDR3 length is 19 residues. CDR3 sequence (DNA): TGTGCCAGCTCACCGGTGGAACTAGCGGGAGGCCTAAGCACAGATACGCAGTATTTT. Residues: CASSPVELAGGLSTDTQYF. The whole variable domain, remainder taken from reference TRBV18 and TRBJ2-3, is NAGVMQNPRHLVRRRGQEARLRCSPMKGHSHVYWYRQLPEEGLKFMVYLQKENIIDESGMPKERFSAEFPKEGPSILRIQQVVRGDSAAYFCASSPVELAGGLSTDTQYFGPGTRLTVL.

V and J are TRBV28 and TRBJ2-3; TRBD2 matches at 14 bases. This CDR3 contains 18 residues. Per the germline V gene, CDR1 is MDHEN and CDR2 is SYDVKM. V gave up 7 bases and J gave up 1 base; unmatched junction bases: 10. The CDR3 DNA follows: TGTGCCAGCAACACCCCGGGACTAGCGGGAGTTGGCACAGATACGCAGTATTTT. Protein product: CASNTPGLAGVGTDTQYF.

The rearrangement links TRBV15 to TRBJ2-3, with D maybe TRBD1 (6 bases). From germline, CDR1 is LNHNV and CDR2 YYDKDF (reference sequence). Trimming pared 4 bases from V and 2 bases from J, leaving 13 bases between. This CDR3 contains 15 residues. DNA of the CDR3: TGTGCCACCAGCACAGACAGGCGGAACACAGATACGCAGTATTTT. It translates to CATSTDRRNTDTQYF.

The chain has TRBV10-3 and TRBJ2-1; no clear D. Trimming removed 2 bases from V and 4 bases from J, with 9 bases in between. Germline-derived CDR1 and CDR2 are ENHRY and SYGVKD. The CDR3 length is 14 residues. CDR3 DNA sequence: TGTGCCATCAGTGAGAGTTTACCGTACAATGAGCAGTTCTTC. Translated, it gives CAISESLPYNEQFF.

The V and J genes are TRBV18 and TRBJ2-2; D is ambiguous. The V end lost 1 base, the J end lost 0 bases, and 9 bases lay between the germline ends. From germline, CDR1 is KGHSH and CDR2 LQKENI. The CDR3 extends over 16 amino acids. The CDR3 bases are TGTGCCAGCTCACCACTTCACCCGTCGAACACCGGGGAGCTGTTTTTT. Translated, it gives CASSPLHPSNTGELFF.

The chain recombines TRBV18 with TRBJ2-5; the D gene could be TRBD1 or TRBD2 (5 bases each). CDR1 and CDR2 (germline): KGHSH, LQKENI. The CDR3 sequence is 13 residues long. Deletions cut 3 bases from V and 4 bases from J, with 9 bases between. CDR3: CASSPGDRETQYF. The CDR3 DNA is TGTGCCAGCTCACCGGGGGATCGAGAGACCCAGTACTTC.

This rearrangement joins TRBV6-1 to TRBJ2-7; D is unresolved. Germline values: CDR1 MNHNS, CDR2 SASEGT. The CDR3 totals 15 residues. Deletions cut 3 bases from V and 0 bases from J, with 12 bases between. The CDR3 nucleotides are TGTGCCAGCAGTGATTTAATGACGGACTCCTACGAGCAGTACTTC. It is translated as CASSDLMTDSYEQYF.

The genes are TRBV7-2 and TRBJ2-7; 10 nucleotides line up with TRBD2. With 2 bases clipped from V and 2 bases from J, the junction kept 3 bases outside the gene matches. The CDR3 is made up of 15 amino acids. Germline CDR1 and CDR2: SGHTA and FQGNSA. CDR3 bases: TGTGCCAGCAGCTTATCTAGCGGGAGTACCTACGAGCAGTACTTC. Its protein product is CASSLSSGSTYEQYF.

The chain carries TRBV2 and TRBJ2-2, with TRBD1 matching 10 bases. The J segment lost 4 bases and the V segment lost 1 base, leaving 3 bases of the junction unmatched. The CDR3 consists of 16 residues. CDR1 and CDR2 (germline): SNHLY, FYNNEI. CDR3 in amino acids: CASSEGQGAFTGELFF. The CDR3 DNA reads TGTGCCAGCAGTGAAGGACAGGGGGCTTTCACCGGGGAGCTGTTTTTT. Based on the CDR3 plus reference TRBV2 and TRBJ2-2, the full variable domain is EPEVTQTPSHQVTQMGQEVILRCVPISNHLYFYWYRQILGQKVEFLVSFYNNEISEKSEIFDDQFSVERPDGSNFTLKIRSTKLEDSAMYFCASSEGQGAFTGELFFGEGSRLTVL.

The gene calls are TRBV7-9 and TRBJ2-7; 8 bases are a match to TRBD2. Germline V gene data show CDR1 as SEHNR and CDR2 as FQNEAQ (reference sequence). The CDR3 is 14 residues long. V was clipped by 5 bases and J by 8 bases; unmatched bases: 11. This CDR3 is CASSPPGLGNQQYF. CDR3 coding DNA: TGTGCCAGCAGCCCTCCGGGACTAGGGAATCAGCAGTACTTC.

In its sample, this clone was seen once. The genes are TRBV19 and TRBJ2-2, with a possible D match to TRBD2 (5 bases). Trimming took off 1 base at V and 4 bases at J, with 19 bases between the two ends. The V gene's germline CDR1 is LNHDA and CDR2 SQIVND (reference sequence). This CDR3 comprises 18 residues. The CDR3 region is CASSIGRAQVGSTGELFF. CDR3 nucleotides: TGTGCCAGTAGTATAGGAAGGGCGCAAGTGGGGAGCACCGGGGAGCTGTTTTTT. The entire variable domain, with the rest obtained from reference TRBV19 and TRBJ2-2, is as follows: DGGITQSPKYLFRKEGQNVTLSCEQNLNHDAMYWYRQDPGQGLRLIYYSQIVNDFQKGDIAEGYSVSREKKESFPLTVTSAQKNPTAFYLCASSIGRAQVGSTGELFFGEGSRLTVL.